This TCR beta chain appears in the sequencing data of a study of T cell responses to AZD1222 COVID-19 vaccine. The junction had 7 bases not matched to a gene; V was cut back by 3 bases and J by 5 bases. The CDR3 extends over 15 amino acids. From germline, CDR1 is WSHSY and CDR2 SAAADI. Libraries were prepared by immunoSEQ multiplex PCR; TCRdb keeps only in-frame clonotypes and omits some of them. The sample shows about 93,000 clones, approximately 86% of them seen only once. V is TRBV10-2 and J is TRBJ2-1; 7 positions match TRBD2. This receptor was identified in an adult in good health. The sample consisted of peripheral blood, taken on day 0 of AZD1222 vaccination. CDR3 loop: CASSEGRENHNEQFF. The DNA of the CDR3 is TGCGCCAGCAGTGAAGGGCGGGAGAACCACAATGAGCAGTTCTTC.